The 8 T cell receptor beta chains presented below share a single source sample, sequenced in a study of cytomegalovirus exposure and HLA in healthy donors. PCR amplification relied on 60 Vbeta primers (plus 13 Jbeta primers). Profiled with immunoSEQ multiplex PCR; TCRdb holds only in-frame clones, not every one. This listing includes approximately 37,000 clones. Input material: PBMCs. These receptors originate from a human donor in good health.

The chain employs TRBV19 and TRBJ1-5, with D tentatively TRBD1 (6 bases). Germline CDR1 is LNHDA and CDR2 is SQIVND (reference sequence). The CDR3 sequence is 17 residues long. The germline V and J ends were trimmed by 6 bases and 1 base, with 19 bases remaining between them. CDR3 sequence (DNA): TGTGCCAGTAGAGGGCAGGGGAGAGTAGGCAGCAATCAGCCCCAGCATTTT. This sequence encodes CASRGQGRVGSNQPQHF.

This clone is called medium-sized based on its frequency. This chain joins TRBV6-6 and TRBJ2-1, with 7 bases lining up with TRBD1. The CDR3 length is 16 residues. Germline V lookup: CDR1 MNHNY, CDR2 SVGAGI (reference sequence). The J segment lost 5 bases and the V segment lost 0 bases, leaving 7 bases of the junction unmatched. CDR3 bases: TGTGCCAGCAGTTACTCGTCAGGGGGTCCGGACAATGAGCAGTTCTTC. Amino acid sequence: CASSYSSGGPDNEQFF.

The chain has TRBV6-1 and TRBJ2-7; D not resolved. Germline V gives CDR1 MNHNS, CDR2 SASEGT. The CDR3 is 13 amino acids. Trimming cost V 3 bases and J 0 bases, with 6 bases left between them. CDR3 region: CASSDGLSYEQYF. CDR3 bases: TGTGCCAGCAGTGATGGGCTCTCCTACGAGCAGTACTTC.

V is TRBV18 and J is TRBJ1-2; perhaps TRBD1 as D (5 bases). The CDR3 is made up of 12 amino acids. Germline V gives CDR1 KGHSH, CDR2 LQKENI. V lost 3 bases to trimming and J lost 7 bases, with 9 bases between them. CDR3 in amino acids: CASSPQRGGYTF. Written as DNA, the CDR3 is TGTGCCAGCTCACCTCAAAGGGGTGGCTACACCTTC.

This chain links TRBV6-6 with TRBJ1-5; D perhaps matches TRBD1 (6 bases). V lost 5 bases and J 5 bases, leaving 16 bases between the germline ends. CDR1 is MNHNY and CDR2 is SVGAGI in the germline V gene (reference sequence). The length of the CDR3 is 15 residues. Here the CDR3 reads CASSPRQAGDQPQHF. The CDR3 bases are TGTGCCAGCAGTCCCAGACAGGCGGGAGATCAGCCCCAGCATTTT.

The chain uses TRBV19 and TRBJ1-5; 9 positions agree with TRBD1. This CDR3 contains 15 residues. With 1 base clipped from V and 6 bases from J, the junction kept 4 bases outside the gene matches. CDR1 LNHDA and CDR2 SQIVND come from the germline V gene (reference sequence). As DNA, the CDR3 is TGTGCCAGTAGTATAGGGACAGGGGTCGTTCAGCCCCAGCATTTT. Amino acids: CASSIGTGVVQPQHF.

This rearrangement joins TRBV13 to TRBJ2-7, with 9 bases fitting TRBD1. Trimming cost V 5 bases and J 5 bases; bases outside gene matches: 10. The CDR3 is made up of 15 amino acids. The germline CDR1 and CDR2 sequences are PRHDT and FYEKMQ (reference sequence). CDR3 coding DNA: TGTGCCAGCAGCACTCTGGGACAGGGAATGAACGAGCAGTACTTC. This codes for CASSTLGQGMNEQYF.

V gene TRBV5-4 combines with J gene TRBJ1-2, with 8 bases aligning to TRBD1. CDR1 and CDR2 (germline): SGHNT, YYREEE (reference sequence). The V segment lost 1 base and the J segment 7 bases; nucleotides outside the gene matches: 9. CDR3 length: 15 residues. CDR3 coding DNA: TGTGCCAGCAGCTTGCGCTCGACAGGGGTTGGTGGCTACACCTTC. Translating it yields CASSLRSTGVGGYTF.